A selection of T cell receptor beta chains follows, all from one sample in a study of post-analysis software for immune sequencing data. TCRdb itself ran the PCR reads through MiXCR, one entry per CDR3 protein. The sample carries some 690,000 distinct CDR3 sequences, 25% to 30% recorded once. Sequenced input: blood. These receptor sequences come from a girl aged 5 to 17 with multiple sclerosis. Both conserved end residues are part of each CDR3. Size tells how often a clone was seen (once, few, many) or the class of an expanded clone, and some rows leave it out.

clone_size j_call v_call cdr3_length cdr3_aa
few TRBJ2-3 TRBV7-9 17 CASSFIAGQTSTDTQYF
- TRBJ2-3 TRBV5-4 16 CASSRRVAGGTDTQYF
- TRBJ1-2 TRBV27 13 CASTRGDGQGYTF
- TRBJ1-1 TRBV11-1 13 CASAAQMNTEAFF
- TRBJ1-1 TRBV11-2 12 CASSLGQPGAFF
few TRBJ1-1 TRBV18 14 CASSPSQGNTEAFF
- TRBJ1-2 TRBV20-1 12 CSATTNNYGYTF
- TRBJ1-5 TRBV7-2 15 CASLRGSSPNQPQHF
- TRBJ1-4 TRBV3-1 13 CASSQAPNEKLFF
many TRBJ1-5 TRBV4-3 16 CASSPYLSNSNQPQHF
few TRBJ1-2 TRBV5-1 15 CASSWRGGFGYGYTF
few TRBJ2-5 TRBV20-1 14 CSATPGAGRETQYF
few TRBJ2-3 TRBV18 15 CASSPLSTLKDTQYF
- TRBJ2-1 TRBV29-1 13 CSVGLADYNEQFF
once TRBJ1-6 TRBV20-1 14 CSATRDRDNSPLHF
- TRBJ2-1 TRBV3-1 17 CASSPRSGGPSYNEQFF
few TRBJ2-5 TRBV28 12 CASREGQETQYF
- TRBJ2-5 TRBV7-2 14 CASNPAGIQETQYF
once - TRBV7-2 14 CASSPGRGRDEQYF
few TRBJ2-3 TRBV10-3 16 CATKIPGGRGSDTQYF
- TRBJ2-5 TRBV5-6 16 CASSQINEGWQETQYF
few TRBJ2-7 TRBV7-9 17 CASSLDPGKGASYEQYF
- - TRBV2 14 CASRGRDRQETQYF
- TRBJ1-4 TRBV20-1 16 CSARDFVRSTYDVLFF
- TRBJ2-7 TRBV3-1 15 CASSQEGQASYEQYF
- TRBJ2-5 TRBV15 19 CATSSRLIFSGGRPETQYF
- TRBJ1-4 TRBV12-3/TRBV12-4 16 CANSFGAGAGDEKLFF
- TRBJ1-5 TRBV10-2 15 CASSDRLVPNQPQHF
few TRBJ1-5 TRBV6-1 15 CASSEAIQGAQPQHF
few TRBJ2-7 TRBV27 14 CASSSLSGSYEQYF
- TRBJ2-7 TRBV5-1 15 CASSDRTSGSSEQYF
- TRBJ2-6 TRBV28 16 CASRLRATSGANVLTF
- TRBJ2-4 TRBV4-1 18 CASSQDLGSMRAKNIQYF
- TRBJ1-2 TRBV4-3 14 CASSRGQGGGGYTF
- TRBJ1-2 TRBV7-8 14 CASSLDWLNYGYTF
- TRBJ1-1 TRBV7-9 14 CASSPLAGNTEAFF
- TRBJ1-1 TRBV6-1 14 CASSKIVTGVEAFF
- TRBJ1-6 TRBV12-3/TRBV12-4 15 CASSGMRGLNAPLHF
few TRBJ2-1 TRBV7-8 19 CASSLAQDGLARRNNEQFF
few TRBJ2-7 TRBV10-3 15 CAISEGSSGSYEQYF
many TRBJ1-5 TRBV5-1 15 CASRPTGTANQPQHF
few TRBJ2-5 TRBV6-5 16 CASSYSPGQGGETQYF
- TRBJ2-3 TRBV14 16 CASQKTGGRITDTQYF
- TRBJ2-1 TRBV4-3 17 CASSQDPRLAGHNEQFF
- TRBJ1-1 TRBV7-2 16 CASSLAGGHGSSEAFF
- TRBJ2-1 TRBV6-2/TRBV6-3 13 CASRSVGAHEQFF
- TRBJ2-3 TRBV18 17 CASSPIFAAGRVDTQYF
few TRBJ2-2 TRBV27 20 CASSPREMGLVPSGTGELFF
few TRBJ2-7 TRBV12-3/TRBV12-4 14 CASSETGTTYEQYF
- TRBJ2-5 TRBV11-2 14 CASSPRTGPGTQYF
- TRBJ2-3 TRBV12-3/TRBV12-4 14 CASSLIKGADTQYF